A single sample is the source of the 20 T cell receptor beta chains below, sequenced in a study of ipilimumab plus nivolumab after autologous stem cell transplantation. TCRdb's copy holds only in-frame clones and misses some; the assay was immunoSEQ multiplex PCR. This table holds some 3,400 clones, around nine tenths found once. The sample in question was PBMCs, obtained in a trial of ipilimumab plus nivolumab as post-transplant consolidation. The origin of the receptors is a male donor with multiple myeloma.

The chain couples TRBV10-2 to TRBJ1-2, with a possible D match to TRBD1 (6 bases). The V and J ends lost 4 bases and 0 bases respectively, with 12 bases between them. This CDR3 contains 15 residues. Germline loops: CDR1 WSHSY, CDR2 SAAADI. In nucleotides, the CDR3 is TGCGCCAGCAGTGGAAGACAGGACCCTAACTATGGCTACACCTTC. It specifies CASSGRQDPNYGYTF.

Only one count was recorded for this clone. This rearrangement joins TRBV19 to TRBJ2-5; weak D call: TRBD1 (6 bases). Germline V CDR1 and CDR2: LNHDA, SQIVND (reference sequence). V was trimmed by 4 bases and J by 5 bases, leaving 23 bases between them. This CDR3 region has 17 residues. The CDR3 DNA is TGTGCCAGTAGTAAGGACCCACCAGGGGCCGGTGACGAGACCCAGTACTTC. Translated, it gives CASSKDPPGAGDETQYF.

The V and J genes are TRBV5-1 and TRBJ2-1, with 7 positions matching TRBD2. V shed 4 bases and J 6 bases; nucleotides not matched to a gene: 4. The germline V gene encodes CDR1 SGHRS and CDR2 YFSETQ. The CDR3 length is 13 residues. CDR3 in amino acids: CASSGTNLNEQFF. The CDR3 DNA reads TGCGCCAGCAGCGGGACTAACCTCAATGAGCAGTTCTTC.

CDR3 nucleotide sequence: TGTGCCAGCAGTTTAAGGGGCTTCTATAATTCACCCCTCCACTTT. Protein: CASSLRGFYNSPLHF. J is TRBJ1-6 and V is TRBV27, with a tentative D call TRBD1 (5 bases). Trimming removed 2 bases at V and 3 bases at J, with 8 bases between. Germline CDR1 and CDR2: MNHEY and SMNVEV (reference sequence). The length of the CDR3 is 15 residues.

The chain joins TRBV19 to TRBJ1-4; unclear D gene. Germline loops: CDR1 LNHDA, CDR2 SQIVND (reference sequence). V dropped 6 bases and J dropped 8 bases, with 19 bases sitting between them. The CDR3 is 15 amino acids. In DNA form, the CDR3 reads TGTGCCAGTAGACCTACTCTGGGGAATGGCGAAAAACTGTTTTTT. It codes for CASRPTLGNGEKLFF.

The J gene is TRBJ1-1, the V gene TRBV18; D is ambiguous. The CDR3 totals 13 residues. Germline CDR1 reads KGHSH; CDR2 reads LQKENI. The V gene lost 3 bases and the J gene lost 1 base, with 6 bases spanning the gap. CDR3 region: CASSPMSNTEAFF. The CDR3 coding sequence is TGTGCCAGCTCACCTATGTCGAACACTGAAGCTTTCTTT.

The chain combines TRBV6-5 with TRBJ2-7, with a possible D match to TRBD2 (5 bases). The germline V and J ends were trimmed by 5 bases and 6 bases, with 20 bases remaining between them. Germline V gene lookup returns CDR1 MNHEY and CDR2 SVGAGI. This CDR3 has 15 residues. CDR3 coding DNA: TGTGCCAGCAGTCTCGAGGGAGTAACTTGGCCCGAGCAGTACTTC. This gives the protein CASSLEGVTWPEQYF.

This clone turned up a few times. The chain has TRBV19 and TRBJ2-3; 13 bases are a match to TRBD2. Germline V gives CDR1 LNHDA, CDR2 SQIVND (reference sequence). There are 17 residues in the CDR3. J lost 0 bases, V lost 7 bases, and 7 bases had no gene match. CDR3 nucleotides: TGTGCCAGTAACGGACTAGCGGGAGAGGGAAGCACAGATACGCAGTATTTT. Amino acids: CASNGLAGEGSTDTQYF.

The chain uses TRBV28 and TRBJ2-7; TRBD2 matches at 7 bases. Trimming took 7 bases from V and 0 from J; bases not matched to a gene: 9. CDR1 is MDHEN, CDR2 SYDVKM, per germline. CDR3 size: 15 residues. DNA of the CDR3: TGTGCCAGCACCACGGGAGCTAGCGGCTCCTACGAGCAGTACTTC. Translation: CASTTGASGSYEQYF.

The chain links TRBV19 to TRBJ2-7, with TRBD1 identical over 8 bases. Germline V gives CDR1 LNHDA, CDR2 SQIVND (reference sequence). CDR3 length: 12 amino acids. DNA of the CDR3: TGTGCAGGACAGGGAGAACCCTACGAGCAGTACTTC. Residues: CAGQGEPYEQYF. The variable domain in full, with the rest retrieved from reference TRBV19 and TRBJ2-7, is DGGITQSPKYLFRKEGQNVTLSCEQNLNHDAMYWYRQDPGQGLRLIYYSQIVNDFQKGDIAEGYSVSREKKESFPLTVTSAQKNPTAFYLCAGQGEPYEQYFGPGTRLTVT.

The chain has TRBV5-5 and TRBJ2-1; 15 bases align to TRBD2. This CDR3 region has 17 residues. Germline-derived CDR1 and CDR2 are SGHKS and YYEKEE (reference sequence). V was pared by 3 bases and J by 6 bases, with 7 bases of the junction left unmatched. CDR3 loop: CASSSGLAGGPGNEQFF. CDR3 DNA: TGTGCCAGCAGCTCAGGACTAGCGGGAGGGCCGGGCAATGAGCAGTTCTTC.

The rearrangement joins TRBV5-1 to TRBJ2-6; TRBD1 matches at 9 bases. From germline, CDR1 is SGHRS and CDR2 YFSETQ. CDR3 length equals 15 residues. Trimming at V came to 5 bases and at J to 1 base, leaving 1 base not matched to a gene. The CDR3 nucleotides read TGCGCCAGCAGACAGGGGGCGTCTGGGGCCAACGTCCTGACTTTC. Translated, it gives CASRQGASGANVLTF.

The chain combines TRBV27 with TRBJ1-2; no clear D. The CDR3 contains 12 residues. The germline CDR1 and CDR2 sequences are MNHEY and SMNVEV (reference sequence). The CDR3 bases are TGTTCGGAAGACCCAGAACCCTATGGCTACACCTTC. Its translation is CSEDPEPYGYTF.

As DNA, the CDR3 is TGTGCCAGCAGCCGGATGACTACCGGGTCACCCCTCCACTTT. This codes for CASSRMTTGSPLHF. J is TRBJ1-6 and V is TRBV7-2; no definite D call. The V end lost 5 bases, the J end lost 10 bases, and 15 bases lay between the germline ends. The CDR3 runs 14 residues. Germline CDR1 SGHTA, CDR2 FQGNSA.

J is TRBJ2-1 and V is TRBV2; D perhaps matches TRBD2 (6 bases). Trimming removed 11 bases at V and 7 bases at J, with 21 bases between. Germline assignment: CDR1 SNHLY and CDR2 FYNNEI. The CDR3 totals 14 residues. This chain's CDR3 is CACNPWRDGNEQFF. The CDR3 DNA follows: TGTGCCTGCAATCCTTGGCGGGACGGTAATGAGCAGTTCTTC.

The rearrangement links TRBV28 to TRBJ2-7; TRBD2 matches 9 bases. There are 16 residues in the CDR3. Germline-derived CDR1 and CDR2 are MDHEN and SYDVKM. Germline trimming cut 11 bases from V and 4 bases from J; bases unmatched to any gene: 18. The CDR3 sequence is CARGGVRGGREYEQYF. The DNA of the CDR3 is TGTGCCCGCGGGGGAGTACGGGGCGGGAGGGAATACGAGCAGTACTTC.

The genes are TRBV7-8 and TRBJ2-6; D perhaps matches TRBD2 (5 bases). In germline, CDR1 is SGHVS, CDR2 FQNEAQ. Between the trimmed V and J ends, which lost 2 bases and 0 bases, there was a span of 14 bases. The length of the CDR3 is 18 residues. CDR3 loop: CASSLSSPGSSGANVLTF. The CDR3, as DNA: TGTGCCAGCAGCTTAAGCTCCCCGGGGAGCTCTGGGGCCAACGTCCTGACTTTC.

This chain joins TRBV2 and TRBJ2-2, with TRBD2 identical over 8 bases. In germline, CDR1 is SNHLY, CDR2 FYNNEI. The CDR3 is made up of 16 amino acids. Trimming took 0 bases from V and 7 from J; bases not matched to a gene: 7. This CDR3 reads CASSEASGSWGGELFF. DNA for the CDR3: TGTGCCAGCAGTGAAGCGAGCGGGAGCTGGGGCGGGGAGCTGTTTTTT.

The chain carries TRBV6-1 and TRBJ1-5; no clear D gene. V was cut by 6 bases and J by 5 bases, with 17 bases left in between. CDR1 and CDR2 (germline): MNHNS, SASEGT. This CDR3 has 15 amino acids. The CDR3: CASSPTSLPYQPQHF. The CDR3 DNA follows: TGTGCCAGCAGCCCGACATCCCTCCCTTATCAGCCCCAGCATTTT.

The V call is TRBV15, the J call TRBJ2-1; TRBD2 agrees at 7 bases. The CDR3 runs to 17 residues. The V and J ends lost 4 bases and 2 bases, in that order; junction bases with no gene match: 11. The V gene's germline CDR1 is LNHNV and CDR2 YYDKDF (reference sequence). CDR3 nucleotide sequence: TGTGCCACCAGCACTAACTTAGGGGAGGGAGCCTACAATGAGCAGTTCTTC. Protein sequence: CATSTNLGEGAYNEQFF.